These T cell receptor beta chains were read from a single sample in a study of shared clonotypes between healthy human individuals. Repertoires were generated with immunoSEQ multiplex PCR, while TCRdb's copy carries only in-frame clones and drops some. The data contain roughly 300,000 clones, about 73% of them seen just once; the ten biggest clones take up roughly 10%. The source material was memory CD4+ T cells sorted from blood. These receptors originate from a man between 25 and 39 years old in good health. CDR3s include the opening cysteine and the closing phenylalanine or tryptophan. Fields, in order: J gene, V gene, D gene, CDR3 protein. D genes are given only for firm matches.

TRBJ2-7 | TRBV7-6 | - | CASSAPGGGLGEQYF
TRBJ1-2 | TRBV11-2 | TRBD1 | CASSLAGGIGYTF
TRBJ1-1 | TRBV6-5 | - | CASSYSSGSRNTEAFF
TRBJ1-2 | TRBV28 | - | CASSSHRKNLGGYTF
TRBJ2-2 | TRBV9 | - | CASSAKGQGGTGELFF
TRBJ2-1 | TRBV7-6 | TRBD2 | CASSDASGGDREQFF
TRBJ2-6 | TRBV5-5 | TRBD2 | CASSSGMSSGANVLTF
TRBJ1-4 | TRBV7-6 | - | CASSLADEKLFF
TRBJ2-3 | TRBV5-6 | - | CASSPTIPTDTQYF
TRBJ2-7 | TRBV10-3 | - | CAIRRTDYEQYF
TRBJ2-1 | TRBV14 | TRBD2 | CASSQDAPSGGYNEQFF
TRBJ2-3 | TRBV29-1 | TRBD2 | CSGGLAGTTTTDTQYF
TRBJ1-1 | TRBV7-2 | - | CASSFSNTEAFF
TRBJ2-1 | TRBV7-3 | - | CASSLTWDSSYNEQFF
TRBJ1-6 | TRBV5-4 | - | CASSLPAGPNSPLHF
TRBJ1-5 | TRBV5-6 | - | CASSLKGTQPQHF
TRBJ1-2 | TRBV5-5 | - | CASSSLDSLDLANYGYTF
TRBJ1-5 | TRBV5-1 | - | CASSPGANSNQPQHF
TRBJ2-2 | TRBV5-8 | - | CASSYPRRRDTGELFF
TRBJ2-7 | TRBV5-1 | - | CASTRPPPYEQYF
TRBJ1-4 | TRBV28 | - | CASSFGTGAPIRFF
TRBJ2-3 | TRBV5-5 | - | CASSPGDTDTQYF
TRBJ1-1 | TRBV9 | - | CASSVVPGLNTEAFF
TRBJ2-5 | TRBV10-3 | - | CAIGGPFGETQYF
TRBJ2-5 | TRBV30 | TRBD2 | CAWRLAGGGETQYF
TRBJ1-4 | TRBV20-1 | - | CSIHGNEKLFF
TRBJ2-3 | TRBV12-5 | TRBD1 | CASGRGQGFETQYF
TRBJ2-7 | TRBV7-9 | - | CASSQKAAPSYEQYF
TRBJ2-7 | TRBV6-1 | - | CASSDRGALGEQYF
TRBJ2-1 | TRBV14 | - | CASSQASRESNEQFF
TRBJ1-1 | TRBV6-5 | - | CASRYGRATEAFF
TRBJ2-2 | TRBV10-3 | - | CAISEGQGFTGELFF
TRBJ1-5 | TRBV7-2 | - | CASRMNSNQPQHF
TRBJ1-2 | TRBV9 | TRBD1 | CASSPGQKNYGYTF
TRBJ1-1 | TRBV7-2 | TRBD1 | CASSLDRDRGAFF
TRBJ2-7 | TRBV28 | - | CASSLRQMVPYEQYF
TRBJ2-5 | TRBV20-1 | - | CSARPQGTQYF
TRBJ2-2 | TRBV6-1 | - | CASSEAPTSLRELFF
TRBJ2-7 | TRBV2 | TRBD1 | CASRRDRGILSGPPYEQYF
TRBJ2-7 | TRBV7-9 | - | CASSFRKEFYEQYF
TRBJ2-5 | TRBV7-6 | - | CASSLDRWGSTGETQYF
TRBJ2-3 | TRBV5-1 | - | CASSLPASTDTQYF
TRBJ2-3 | TRBV18 | TRBD2 | CASSPLLAGGSDTQYF
TRBJ1-4 | TRBV25-1 | - | CASSVWGPNEKLFF
TRBJ1-2 | TRBV18 | TRBD1 | CASSRQGSLGYGYTF
TRBJ1-1 | TRBV2 | TRBD1 | CASSGDSRTEAFF
TRBJ2-5 | TRBV7-8 | TRBD2 | CASSFGRAQQETQYF
TRBJ2-7 | TRBV2 | - | CASSPQRVYSYEQYF
TRBJ2-1 | TRBV29-1 | TRBD1 | CSVFRTGNPEQFF
TRBJ2-7 | TRBV20-1 | - | CSARDAYEQYF
TRBJ2-3 | TRBV5-5 | TRBD1 | CASSEGQVGDTQYF
TRBJ1-2 | TRBV29-1 | TRBD1 | CSAAGTGYEATF
TRBJ1-1 | TRBV2 | TRBD1 | CASSDGTGDAFF